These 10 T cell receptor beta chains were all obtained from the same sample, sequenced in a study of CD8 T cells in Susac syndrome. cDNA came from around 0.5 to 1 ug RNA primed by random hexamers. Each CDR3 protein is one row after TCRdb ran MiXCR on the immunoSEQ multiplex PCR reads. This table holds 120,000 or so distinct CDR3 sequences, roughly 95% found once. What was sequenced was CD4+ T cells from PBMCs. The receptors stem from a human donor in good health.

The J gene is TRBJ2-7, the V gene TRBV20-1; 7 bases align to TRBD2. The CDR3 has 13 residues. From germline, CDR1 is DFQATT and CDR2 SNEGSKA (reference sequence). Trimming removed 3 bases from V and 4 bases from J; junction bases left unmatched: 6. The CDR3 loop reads CSASREGGYEQYF. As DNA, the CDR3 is TGCAGTGCTAGTCGCGAGGGAGGGTACGAGCAGTACTTC.

CDR3 DNA: TGTGCCAGCAGCCAAGACAGGGGTAACTACGAGCAGTACTTC. This encodes CASSQDRGNYEQYF. J is TRBJ2-7 and V is TRBV16; 8 nucleotides match TRBD1. The germline CDR1 and CDR2 sequences are KGHSY and FQNENV. The length of the CDR3 is 14 residues. V was pared by 2 bases and J by 3 bases, with 3 bases of the junction left unmatched.

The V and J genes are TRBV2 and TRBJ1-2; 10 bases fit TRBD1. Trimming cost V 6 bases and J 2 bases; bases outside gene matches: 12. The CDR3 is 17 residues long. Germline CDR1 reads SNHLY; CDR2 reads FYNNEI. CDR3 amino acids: CASRRRDRGLGNYGYTF. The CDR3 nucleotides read TGTGCCAGCAGACGTCGGGACAGGGGACTAGGGAACTATGGCTACACCTTC.

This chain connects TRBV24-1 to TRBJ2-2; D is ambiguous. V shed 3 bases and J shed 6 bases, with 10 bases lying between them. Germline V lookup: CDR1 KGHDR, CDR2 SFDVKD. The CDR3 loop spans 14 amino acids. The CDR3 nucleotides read TGTGCCACCAGTGATCGTAAGGTTTCCGGGGAGCTGTTTTTT. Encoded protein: CATSDRKVSGELFF.

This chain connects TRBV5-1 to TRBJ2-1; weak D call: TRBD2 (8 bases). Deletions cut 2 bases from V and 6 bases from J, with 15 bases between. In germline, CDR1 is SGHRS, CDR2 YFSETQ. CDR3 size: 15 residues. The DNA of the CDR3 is TGCGCCAGCAGCTTACAGGGGAGCGGGGGCAATGAGCAGTTCTTC. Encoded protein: CASSLQGSGGNEQFF.

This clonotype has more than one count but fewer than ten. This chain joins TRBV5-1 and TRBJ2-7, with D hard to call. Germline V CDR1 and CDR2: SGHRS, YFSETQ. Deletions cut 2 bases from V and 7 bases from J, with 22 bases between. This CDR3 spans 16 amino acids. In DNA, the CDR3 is TGCGCCAGCAGCTTTAAGGGTCTCGGACCGACAAGAGAGCAGTACTTC. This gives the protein CASSFKGLGPTREQYF.

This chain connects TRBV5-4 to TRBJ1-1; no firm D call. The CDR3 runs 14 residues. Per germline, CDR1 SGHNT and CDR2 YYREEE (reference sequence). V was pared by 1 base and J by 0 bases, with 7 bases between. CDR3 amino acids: CASSLSAVNTEAFF. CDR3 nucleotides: TGTGCCAGCAGCTTGTCCGCAGTGAACACTGAAGCTTTCTTT.

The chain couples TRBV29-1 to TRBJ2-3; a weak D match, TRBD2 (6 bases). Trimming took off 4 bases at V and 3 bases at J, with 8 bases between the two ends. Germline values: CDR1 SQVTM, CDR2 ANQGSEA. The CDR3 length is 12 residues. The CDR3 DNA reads TGCAGCGTTGCGGGAGCGACAGATACGCAGTATTTT. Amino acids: CSVAGATDTQYF.

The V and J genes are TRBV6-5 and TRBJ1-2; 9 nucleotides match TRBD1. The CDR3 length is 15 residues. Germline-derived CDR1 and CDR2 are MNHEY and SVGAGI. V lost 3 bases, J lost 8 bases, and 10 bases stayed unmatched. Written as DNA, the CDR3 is TGTGCCAGCAGTTATAGCGGACAGGGGCTGTTAGGCTACACCTTC. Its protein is CASSYSGQGLLGYTF.

The CDR3 DNA sequence: TGTGCCAGCAGTTGGGGTCCCCGAGAGACCCAGTACTTC. Translating it yields CASSWGPRETQYF. V gene TRBV6-2 or TRBV6-3 combines with J gene TRBJ2-5; D is unresolved. Trimming took 4 bases from V and 4 from J, leaving 10 bases between them. The CDR3 sequence is 13 residues long. Germline CDR1 is MNHEY and CDR2 is SVGEGT.